The 8 T cell receptor beta chains presented below share a single source sample, sequenced in a study of T cell responses to AZD1222 COVID-19 vaccine. Clones were read by immunoSEQ multiplex PCR, and TCRdb kept only the in-frame ones, dropping some. This table has approximately 120,000 clones, approximately 85% appearing once. Sequencing was performed on peripheral blood, taken 28 days after the second AZD1222 dose. All receptors derive from an adult who received the AZD1222 COVID-19 vaccine.

The chain carries TRBV19 and TRBJ1-2; D is perhaps TRBD1 (5 bases). Trimming removed 1 base at V and 4 bases at J, with 16 bases between. The CDR3 extends over 16 amino acids. Germline loops: CDR1 LNHDA, CDR2 SQIVND (reference sequence). The CDR3 DNA reads as TGTGCCAGTAGTATAGCGAGGGGCGCGACCTCCTATGGCTACACCTTC. Its protein product is CASSIARGATSYGYTF.

This clone was seen only once. The rearrangement links TRBV18 to TRBJ2-1; D ambiguous. The CDR3 consists of 14 residues. The germline CDR1 and CDR2 sequences are KGHSH and LQKENI. V was cut by 1 base and J by 5 bases, with 9 bases left in between. In DNA form, the CDR3 reads TGTGCCAGCTCACCACGTCAACAGAACAATGAGCAGTTCTTC. Translated, it gives CASSPRQQNNEQFF.

This clone was observed a few times. V is TRBV30 and J is TRBJ2-3; possible D gene TRBD2, 7 bases. V lost 1 base and J lost 0, with 14 bases in between. Germline assignment: CDR1 GTSNPN and CDR2 SVGIG (reference sequence). There are 16 residues in the CDR3. In DNA, the CDR3 is TGTGCCTGGAGTGGTGGGGGGGGCTCTAGCACAGATACGCAGTATTTT. It codes for CAWSGGGGSSTDTQYF. Full variable domain (missing parts from reference TRBV30 and TRBJ2-3): SQTIHQWPATLVQPVGSPLSLECTVEGTSNPNLYWYRQAAGRGLQLLFYSVGIGQISSEVPQNLSASRPQDRQFILSSKKLLLSDSGFYLCAWSGGGGSSTDTQYFGPGTRLTVL.

This clone occurred a few times. The CDR3: CASSDPDRVRQPQHF. CDR3 nucleotide sequence: TGTGCCAGCAGCGACCCCGACAGGGTTCGACAGCCCCAGCATTTT. The J gene is TRBJ1-5, the V gene TRBV6-6; TRBD1 matches at 7 bases. V dropped 6 bases and J dropped 7; count of bases not matched to a gene: 12. Germline-derived CDR1 and CDR2 are MNHNY and SVGAGI (reference sequence). The CDR3 spans 15 residues.

This clone was counted a single time. J is TRBJ1-2 and V is TRBV19; D is uncertain. Germline V gene sequence: CDR1 LNHDA, CDR2 SQIVND (reference sequence). The CDR3 is 13 residues long. Trimming stripped 0 bases from V and 8 bases from J, with 10 bases between. The CDR3 sequence is CASSIDRVAGYTF. The CDR3 DNA is TGTGCCAGTAGTATAGATCGGGTAGCGGGCTACACCTTC.

The chain is built from TRBV3-1 (or the pseudogene TRBV3-2) and TRBJ2-1; D gene unclear. The germline CDR1 and CDR2 sequences are LGHDT and YNNKEL (reference sequence). The CDR3 contains 15 residues. Trimming stripped 1 base from V and 2 bases from J, with 9 bases between. CDR3 nucleotide sequence: TGTGCCAGCAGCCAAGTGATAGGCACCTACAATGAGCAGTTCTTC. It encodes CASSQVIGTYNEQFF.

V and J are TRBV9 and TRBJ1-1; no firm D call. From germline, CDR1 is SGDLS and CDR2 YYNGEE. Trimming removed 3 bases from V and 0 bases from J, with 15 bases in between. The CDR3 totals 16 residues. The CDR3: CASSARIGVMNTEAFF. CDR3 nucleotides: TGTGCCAGCAGCGCAAGAATCGGGGTCATGAACACTGAAGCTTTCTTT.

The CDR3 region is CARTLREAGELFF. CDR3 coding DNA: TGTGCCCGGACCCTCAGGGAGGCCGGGGAGCTGTTTTTT. This chain joins TRBV30 and TRBJ2-2, with TRBD2 as a possible D gene (6 bases). Germline-derived CDR1 and CDR2 are GTSNPN and SVGIG (reference sequence). Trimming cost V 8 bases and J 6 bases, with 16 bases left between them. The CDR3 sequence is 13 residues long.